This T cell receptor (beta chain) was captured by sequencing in a study of cytomegalovirus exposure and HLA in healthy donors. It was healthy bone marrow donors who served as donors. On this clone itself: The antigen remains undetermined. Other DNA sequences from this sample encode an identical CDR3 as well.

General study findings and limits: Many donors carried some public TCRs, although rarity characterized most TCR sequences. A later analysis reported that several of the most significant clusters appeared to be linked to common viral pathogens, among them Epstein-Barr virus. What a later analysis reportedly showed was that an Asian-associated ancestry cluster had fewer N-insertions than the approximately 700-donor mean.

Primers for the PCR totalled 60 Vbeta and 13 Jbeta. Clones were sequenced by immunoSEQ multiplex PCR, and TCRdb holds only the in-frame ones, with some missing. The sample has roughly 100,000 clones, roughly three quarters seen once; the top ten hold about 4.1%. The sequence came from a man aged 45-65 years in good health and CMV-seropositive. The sample was PBMCs.

DNA for the CDR3: TGTGCCAGCAGTTTACGGTCAGGAGGCTCCTACAATGAGCAGTTCTTC. This gives the protein CASSLRSGGSYNEQFF. This chain links TRBV27 with TRBJ2-1, with D perhaps matching TRBD2 (5 bases). Trimming pared 2 bases from V and 0 bases from J, leaving 11 bases between. Germline CDR1 and CDR2: MNHEY and SMNVEV (reference sequence). The CDR3 extends over 16 amino acids.